The rows below give T cell receptor beta chains drawn from one sample of a study of cytomegalovirus exposure and HLA in healthy donors. Profiled with immunoSEQ multiplex PCR; TCRdb holds only in-frame clones, not every one. The data contain 70,000 to 95,000 clones, approximately 80% of them singletons. The specimen sequenced was PBMCs. The receptor set was obtained from a man in his thirties or forties in good health and CMV-seropositive. The CDR3 runs from the conserved cysteine through the conserved F or W. A D gene is named only where the DNA matches it firmly. Part of the rows lack a size; the others show once, few, many or a class for expanded clones.

v_call,clone_size,j_call,cdr3_length,d_call,cdr3_nt,cdr3_aa
TRBV19,-,TRBJ1-1,13,-,TGTGCCAGTAGGGACAGAGTGAACACTGAAGCTTTCTTT,CASRDRVNTEAFF
TRBV5-1,many,TRBJ2-1,15,-,TGCGCCAGCAGCTTGCCAAGACAGAGTCCCAATGAGCAGTTCTTC,CASSLPRQSPNEQFF
TRBV13,-,TRBJ2-6,13,-,TGTGCCAGCCCGGGAACCAAGGCCAACGTCCTGACTTTC,CASPGTKANVLTF
TRBV7-2,-,TRBJ2-7,13,-,TGTGCCAGCAGCTCTACAGGGTTCCACGAGCAGTACTTC,CASSSTGFHEQYF
TRBV6-6,-,TRBJ1-2,14,TRBD1,TGTGCCAGCAGTTCCCTCGGGACAGGGGAGGGCTACACCTTC,CASSSLGTGEGYTF
TRBV27,-,TRBJ2-7,11,-,TGTGCCAGCAGTCGAGGCTACGAGCAGTACTTC,CASSRGYEQYF
TRBV25-1,-,TRBJ2-1,9,-,TGCTCCTCCTACAATGAGCAGTTCTTC,CSSYNEQFF
TRBV20-1,-,TRBJ2-7,11,TRBD2,TGCAGTGCTAGCGGGACTAAGGAGCAGTACTTC,CSASGTKEQYF
TRBV18,-,TRBJ1-1,18,TRBD1,TGTGCCAGCTCACAAGGCCCGGGACAGGGATCATCTTACGGTGAAGCTTTCTTT,CASSQGPGQGSSYGEAFF
TRBV6-5,few,TRBJ2-3,13,TRBD1,TGTGCCATCCGGGACAGGCTCACAGATACGCAGTATTTT,CAIRDRLTDTQYF
TRBV6-1,-,TRBJ2-7,15,-,TGTGCCAGCAGTGCTCCGCAGGGGGGATACTACGAGCAGTACTTC,CASSAPQGGYYEQYF
TRBV7-9,-,TRBJ2-1,16,TRBD1,TGTGCCAGCAGCTTTCCGGGGACAGGGACTTACAATGAGCAGTTCTTC,CASSFPGTGTYNEQFF
TRBV28,few,TRBJ2-5,15,TRBD2,TGTGCCAGCAGCAAACTAGCGGGGGGGCCAGAGACCCAGTACTTC,CASSKLAGGPETQYF